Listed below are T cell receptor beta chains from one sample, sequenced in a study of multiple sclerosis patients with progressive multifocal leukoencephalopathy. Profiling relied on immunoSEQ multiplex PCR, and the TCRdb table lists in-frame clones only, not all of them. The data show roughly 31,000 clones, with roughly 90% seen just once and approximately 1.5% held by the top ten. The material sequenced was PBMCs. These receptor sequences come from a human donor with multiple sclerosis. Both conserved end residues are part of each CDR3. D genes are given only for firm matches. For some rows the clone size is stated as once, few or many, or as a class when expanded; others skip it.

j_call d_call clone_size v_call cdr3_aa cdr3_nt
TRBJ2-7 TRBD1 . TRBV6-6 CASSDYRGDEQYF TGTGCCAGCAGTGATTACAGGGGGGACGAGCAGTACTTC
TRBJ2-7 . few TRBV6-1 CASSPRGGGGQYF TGTGCCAGCAGTCCCCGAGGCGGAGGGGGGCAGTACTTC
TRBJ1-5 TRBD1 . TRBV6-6 CASSYSGTGDQPQHF TGTGCCAGCAGTTACTCCGGGACAGGGGATCAGCCCCAGCATTTT
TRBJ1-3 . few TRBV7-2 CASSSDSGNTIYF TGTGCCAGCAGCTCGGACAGTGGAAACACCATATATTTT
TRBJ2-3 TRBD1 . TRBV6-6 CANSSGQGYSTDTQYF TGTGCCAACAGCTCGGGACAGGGTTATTCCACAGATACGCAGTATTTT
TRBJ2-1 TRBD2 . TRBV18 CASQDGLAGRNEQFF TGTGCCAGCCAGGATGGACTAGCGGGACGCAATGAGCAGTTCTTC
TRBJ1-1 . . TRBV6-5 CASSYSRGTEAFF TGTGCCAGCAGTTACTCGCGGGGCACTGAAGCTTTCTTT
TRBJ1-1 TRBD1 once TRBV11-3 CASSSRTGGEAFF TGTGCCAGCAGCTCCAGGACAGGGGGCGAGGCTTTCTTT
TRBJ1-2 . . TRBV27 CASSFTQGGGYTF TGTGCCAGCAGTTTCACACAGGGTGGTGGCTACACCTTC
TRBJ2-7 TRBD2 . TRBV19 CASSTSGRRYEQYF TGTGCCAGTAGTACTAGCGGGAGGAGGTACGAGCAGTACTTC
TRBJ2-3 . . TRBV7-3 CASSPQLGGTDTQYF TGTGCCAGCAGTCCTCAATTGGGGGGCACAGATACGCAGTATTTT
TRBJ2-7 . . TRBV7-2 CASSLSSGVYEQYF TGTGCCAGCAGCTTGTCGAGTGGCGTCTACGAGCAGTACTTC
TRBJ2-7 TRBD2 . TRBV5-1 CASSLGTSGLYEQYF TGCGCCAGCAGCTTGGGGACTAGCGGGCTATACGAGCAGTACTTC
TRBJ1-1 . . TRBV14 CASSPLGTAGRAFF TGTGCCAGCAGCCCCCTAGGGACTGCTGGAAGAGCTTTCTTT
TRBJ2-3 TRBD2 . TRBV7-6 CASSFSGSTDTQYF TGTGCCAGCAGCTTTAGCGGGAGCACAGATACGCAGTATTTT
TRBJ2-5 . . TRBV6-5 CASSYVETQYF TGTGCCAGCAGTTACGTGGAGACCCAGTACTTC
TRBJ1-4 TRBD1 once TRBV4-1 CASSQGQGNEKLFF TGCGCCAGCAGCCAAGGACAGGGGAATGAAAAACTGTTTTTT
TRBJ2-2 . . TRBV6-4 CASSDGRQAGELFF TGTGCCAGCAGTGACGGCCGGCAGGCCGGGGAGCTGTTTTTT
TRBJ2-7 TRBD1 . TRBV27 CASSMLRDRAREQYF TGTGCCAGCAGTATGCTCCGGGACAGGGCGCGCGAGCAGTACTTC
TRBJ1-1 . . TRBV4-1 CASSQDPTRTEAFF TGCGCCAGCAGCCAAGACCCGACACGTACTGAAGCTTTCTTT
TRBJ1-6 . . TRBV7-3 CASSLNPGNNSPLHF TGTGCCAGCAGCTTAAATCCAGGGAATAATTCACCCCTCCACTTT
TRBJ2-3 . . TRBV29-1 CSGGRAGIGDTQYF TGCAGCGGGGGGAGAGCTGGCATCGGGGATACGCAGTATTTT
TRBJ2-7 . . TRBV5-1 CASSLGWGVAVYEQYF TGCGCCAGCAGCTTGGGTTGGGGGGTGGCGGTCTACGAGCAGTACTTC
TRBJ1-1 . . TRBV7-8 CASSPFLTANTEAFF TGTGCCAGCAGTCCTTTCCTGACAGCGAACACTGAAGCTTTCTTT
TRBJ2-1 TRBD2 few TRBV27 CASSMGTSGSYNEQFF TGTGCCAGCAGTATGGGGACTAGCGGGAGCTACAATGAGCAGTTCTTC
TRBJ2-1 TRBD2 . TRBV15 CATSNVSGSLNEQFF TGTGCCACCAGCAATGTAAGCGGGAGCCTCAATGAGCAGTTCTTC
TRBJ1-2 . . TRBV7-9 CASRSAAPYGYTF TGTGCCAGCAGGAGCGCTGCCCCGTATGGCTACACCTTC
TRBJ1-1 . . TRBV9 CASSVQTNTEAFF TGTGCCAGCAGCGTCCAAACGAACACTGAAGCTTTCTTT
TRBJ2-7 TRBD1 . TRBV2 CASSQPEKLDRGLTYEQYF TGTGCCAGCAGCCAACCAGAAAAACTAGACAGGGGACTTACCTACGAGCAGTACTTC